These 24 T cell receptor beta chains were all obtained from the same sample, sequenced in a study of blood T cell repertoires in COVID-19. This table comes from immunoSEQ multiplex PCR, and its TCRdb copy is limited to in-frame clones, with some not included. The sample has more than 60,000 clones, 89% seen once; the top ten hold 4.9%. The source material was peripheral blood. The receptors here all came from a woman aged 45-60 years with active COVID-19.

The rearrangement joins TRBV2 to TRBJ1-5, with 7 positions matching TRBD1. V lost 6 bases and J lost 1; bases outside the gene matches: 3. The CDR3 has 14 amino acids. Germline V gives CDR1 SNHLY, CDR2 FYNNEI. CDR3 in amino acids: CASREGASNQPQHF. The CDR3 DNA reads TGTGCCAGCAGGGAGGGGGCCAGCAATCAGCCCCAGCATTTT.

The CDR3 region is CASSSLYRTGGPYNSPLHF. CDR3 DNA sequence: TGTGCCAGCAGTTCGCTATATAGGACAGGGGGCCCTTATAATTCACCCCTCCACTTT. The chain combines TRBV27 with TRBJ1-6, with 11 nucleotides matching TRBD1. The CDR3 covers 19 residues. Germline assignment: CDR1 MNHEY and CDR2 SMNVEV (reference sequence). Trimming removed 4 bases from V and 4 bases from J; junction bases left unmatched: 12.

The rearrangement joins TRBV24-1 to TRBJ1-2; 9 bases map to TRBD1. The CDR3 contains 21 residues. CDR1 is KGHDR and CDR2 is SFDVKD in the germline V gene. J lost 1 base, V lost 4 bases, and 21 bases had no gene match. CDR3 amino acids: CATSDPAPPLGQGKFNYGYTF. CDR3 bases: TGTGCCACCAGTGACCCAGCCCCCCCCCTGGGACAGGGTAAGTTTAACTATGGCTACACCTTC.

V and J are TRBV18 and TRBJ1-1; D possibly corresponds to TRBD1 (5 bases). V was shortened by 6 bases and J by 2 bases, with 10 bases between the two germline ends. CDR1 is KGHSH and CDR2 is LQKENI in the germline V gene. The CDR3 spans 13 residues. The CDR3 region is CASSDGGNTEAFF. DNA of the CDR3: TGTGCCAGCTCTGACGGGGGAAACACTGAAGCTTTCTTT.

This sequence joins TRBV7-3 and TRBJ2-1; the D gene is possibly TRBD1 (5 bases). The CDR3 is made up of 14 amino acids. Germline assignment: CDR1 SGHTA and CDR2 FQGTGA. Trimming removed 2 bases at V and 5 bases at J, with 10 bases between. The CDR3 DNA reads as TGTGCCAGCAGCTTACGCAGGGTTGACAATGAGCAGTTCTTC. Protein: CASSLRRVDNEQFF.

The chain carries TRBV7-2 and TRBJ1-1, with 9 bases identical to TRBD1. V shed 5 bases and J 4 bases; nucleotides not matched to a gene: 11. This CDR3 contains 16 residues. Per the germline V gene, CDR1 is SGHTA and CDR2 is FQGNSA. CDR3 bases: TGTGCCAGCAGCCCCCGGGACAGGGATTTGGGCACTGAAGCTTTCTTT. This codes for CASSPRDRDLGTEAFF.

The chain is built from TRBV4-2 and TRBJ2-1; D ambiguous. The V end lost 5 bases, the J end lost 0 bases, and 11 bases lay between the germline ends. Germline-derived CDR1 and CDR2 are LGHNA and YNFKEQ. This CDR3 has 15 residues. CDR3: CASSRRPLSYNEQFF. In nucleotides, the CDR3 is TGTGCCAGCAGCAGGAGACCGCTCTCCTACAATGAGCAGTTCTTC.

This clone has just one count. The genes are TRBV3-1 (or the pseudogene TRBV3-2) and TRBJ2-2, with a tentative D call TRBD2 (5 bases). Germline V gene data show CDR1 as LGHDT and CDR2 as YNNKEL (reference sequence). The CDR3 totals 16 residues. With 5 bases removed from V and 1 base from J, the gap between germline ends came to 14 bases. Written as DNA, the CDR3 is TGTGCCAGCAGCACTCGGAAGGGAGAGAACACCGGGGAGCTGTTTTTT. Protein: CASSTRKGENTGELFF.

This chain links TRBV9 with TRBJ2-5; TRBD2 might be the D (5 bases). The V end was cut by 0 bases, the J end by 3 bases, with 18 bases between. The CDR3 has 17 residues. CDR1 is SGDLS and CDR2 is YYNGEE in the germline V gene. CDR3 nucleotide sequence: TGTGCCAGCAGCGTAGGAGGCTGGGAGCGTAAGAAAGAGACCCAGTACTTC. Protein: CASSVGGWERKKETQYF.

The chain joins TRBV7-3 to TRBJ2-2; TRBD2 might be the D (5 bases). CDR1 is SGHTA and CDR2 is FQGTGA in the germline V gene. Trimming removed 3 bases from V and 6 bases from J, with 17 bases in between. This CDR3 has 16 amino acids. CDR3: CASSFGAEKVAGELFF. Here the CDR3 DNA reads TGTGCCAGCAGCTTTGGAGCGGAGAAGGTAGCCGGGGAGCTGTTTTTT. Using reference TRBV7-3 and TRBJ2-2 for the parts outside the CDR3, the full variable domain is GAGVSQTPSNKVTEKGKYVELRCDPISGHTALYWYRQSLGQGPEFLIYFQGTGAADDSGLPNDRFFAVRPEGSVSTLKIQRTERGDSAVYLCASSFGAEKVAGELFFGEGSRLTVL.

The chain recombines TRBV29-1 with TRBJ2-7, with D perhaps matching TRBD1 (5 bases). CDR3 length: 12 residues. V lost 4 bases and J 3 bases, leaving 10 bases between the germline ends. CDR1 and CDR2 (germline): SQVTM, ANQGSEA. The CDR3 bases are TGCAGCGTTGGGACAAGGTTCTACGAGCAGTACTTC. Translating gives CSVGTRFYEQYF.

The genes are TRBV19 and TRBJ2-7, with 8 nucleotides matching TRBD1. The germline V gene encodes CDR1 LNHDA and CDR2 SQIVND (reference sequence). The CDR3 has 13 residues. V dropped 8 bases and J dropped 6; count of bases not matched to a gene: 9. The CDR3 nucleotides read TGTGCCAGTGCCGGACAGGGATTGGGCGAGCAGTACTTC. Translation gives CASAGQGLGEQYF.

The V and J genes are TRBV3-1 (or the pseudogene TRBV3-2) and TRBJ2-1; TRBD2 agrees at 15 bases. The ends lost 6 bases at V and 5 bases at J; junction bases unmatched: 8. The length of the CDR3 is 17 residues. Germline assignment: CDR1 LGHDT and CDR2 YNNKEL (reference sequence). CDR3 bases: TGTGCCAGCAGGGATACCGGGACTAGCGGGGGGCACAATGAGCAGTTCTTC. It is translated as CASRDTGTSGGHNEQFF.

The rearrangement links TRBV5-5 to TRBJ2-3, with unresolved D. Germline V gives CDR1 SGHKS, CDR2 YYEKEE (reference sequence). Trimming removed 3 bases from V and 1 base from J, with 12 bases in between. The CDR3 totals 15 residues. The CDR3 sequence is CASSYDPSGTDTQYF. DNA for the CDR3: TGTGCCAGCAGCTATGACCCCAGCGGCACAGATACGCAGTATTTT.

The chain has TRBV6-5 and TRBJ1-1; D ambiguous. Trimming left V 8 bases short and J 1 base short, with 11 bases between. Germline assignment: CDR1 MNHEY and CDR2 SVGAGI. CDR3 length: 13 residues. CDR3 DNA sequence: TGTGCCAGCCCCGAGGCAGCGAACACTGAAGCTTTCTTT. Amino acids: CASPEAANTEAFF.

The genes are TRBV2 and TRBJ1-2; D is ambiguous. V shed 3 bases and J shed 6 bases, with 8 bases lying between them. Germline CDR1 SNHLY, CDR2 FYNNEI. CDR3 size: 12 residues. The CDR3 spells CASSENNDGYTF. In nucleotides, the CDR3 is TGTGCCAGCAGTGAGAACAATGATGGCTACACCTTC.

The J gene is TRBJ2-2, the V gene TRBV10-3; TRBD2 agrees at 11 bases. There are 16 residues in the CDR3. V was pared by 0 bases and J by 7 bases, with 4 bases of the junction left unmatched. Germline assignment: CDR1 ENHRY and CDR2 SYGVKD. For the CDR3, the DNA is TGTGCCATCAGTGAGTCAACTAGCGGGAGTGGCGGGGAGCTGTTTTTT. It yields the protein CAISESTSGSGGELFF.

V usage is TRBV4-1 and J usage is TRBJ2-3; D remains ambiguous. The CDR3 contains 13 residues. The V end lost 1 base, the J end lost 1 base, and 3 bases lay between the germline ends. Germline V gene data show CDR1 as MGHRA and CDR2 as YSYEKL. The CDR3 spells CASSQAGTDTQYF. The CDR3 DNA reads as TGCGCCAGCAGCCAAGCCGGCACAGATACGCAGTATTTT.

This clone was seen a single time. The genes are TRBV24-1 and TRBJ2-1; 11 bases are shared with TRBD2. Germline CDR1 reads KGHDR; CDR2 reads SFDVKD. The trim removed 5 bases at V and 6 bases at J, leaving 8 bases unmatched. The CDR3 contains 16 residues. The CDR3 sequence is CATSATSGSRFNEQFF. CDR3 DNA: TGTGCCACCAGTGCTACTAGCGGGAGTAGGTTCAATGAGCAGTTCTTC.

V and J are TRBV5-6 and TRBJ2-3; 9 bases agree with TRBD2. V shed 3 bases and J 1 base; nucleotides not matched to a gene: 3. CDR3 length equals 15 residues. Germline V lookup: CDR1 SGHDT, CDR2 YYEEEE. DNA for the CDR3: TGTGCCAGCAGCTATAGGACTAGCGGCACAGATACGCAGTATTTT. It codes for CASSYRTSGTDTQYF. Variable domain in full (rest from reference TRBV5-6 and TRBJ2-3): DAGVTQSPTHLIKTRGQQVTLRCSPKSGHDTVSWYQQALGQGPQFIFQYYEEEERQRGNFPDRFSGHQFPNYSSELNVNALLLGDSALYLCASSYRTSGTDTQYFGPGTRLTVL.

This chain links TRBV4-2 with TRBJ2-1; possible D gene TRBD1, 5 bases. Trimming pared 3 bases from V and 0 bases from J, leaving 9 bases between. Germline V gene lookup returns CDR1 LGHNA and CDR2 YNFKEQ. This CDR3 has 15 residues. CDR3 sequence: CASSQDTSSYNEQFF. CDR3 DNA: TGTGCCAGCAGCCAGGACACGAGCTCCTACAATGAGCAGTTCTTC.

This chain joins TRBV3-1 (or the pseudogene TRBV3-2) and TRBJ2-5; the D gene is possibly TRBD2 (7 bases). Germline V gives CDR1 LGHDT, CDR2 YNNKEL (reference sequence). The CDR3 length is 18 residues. The germline V and J ends were trimmed by 2 bases and 2 bases, with 21 bases remaining between them. The CDR3 DNA sequence: TGTGCCAGCAGCCAAAGCAGGGGAGATCTAGCGGCTCAAGAGACCCAGTACTTC. Its translation: CASSQSRGDLAAQETQYF.

This chain connects TRBV10-2 to TRBJ2-6, with D uncertain. The germline gives CDR1 WSHSY, CDR2 SAAADI. CDR3 size: 14 residues. V was cut by 3 bases and J by 1 base, with 4 bases left in between. The CDR3 spells CASSDRSGANVLTF. The DNA for the CDR3 is TGCGCCAGCAGTGACAGGTCTGGGGCCAACGTCCTGACTTTC.

The CDR3 loop reads CASSGDRDTEAFF. CDR3 sequence (DNA): TGTGCCAGCAGCGGGGACAGAGACACTGAAGCTTTCTTT. This chain uses TRBV5-6 with TRBJ1-1; 7 bases map to TRBD1. CDR3 length: 13 residues. Germline values: CDR1 SGHDT, CDR2 YYEEEE. Trimming removed 4 bases from V and 3 bases from J; junction bases left unmatched: 3.